The rows below give T cell receptor beta chains drawn from one sample of a study of cytomegalovirus exposure and HLA in healthy donors. Assay: immunoSEQ multiplex PCR; the TCRdb copy retains only in-frame clones and omits some. The data show roughly 120,000 clones, 80% seen once. The specimen sequenced was PBMCs. These receptors were collected from a male donor in good health and CMV-seronegative. The CDR3 runs from the conserved cysteine through the conserved F or W. The order of the fields is V gene, J gene, D gene, clone size, CDR3 protein, CDR3 DNA. A D gene is named only where the DNA matches it firmly. Not all rows give a size; the values are once, few, many and, for expanded clones, a class.

V: TRBV7-9; J: TRBJ2-3; D: TRBD2; size: .; CDR3: CASSLTAGLAGPADTQYF; DNA: TGTGCCAGCAGCTTAACAGCGGGACTAGCAGGCCCCGCGGATACGCAGTATTTT
V: TRBV21-1; J: TRBJ1-1; D: .; size: .; CDR3: CASQGGGTEAFF; DNA: TGTGCCAGCCAGGGGGGTGGCACTGAAGCTTTCTTT
V: TRBV5-1; J: TRBJ1-2; D: .; size: .; CDR3: CASSLDGVDYGYTF; DNA: TGCGCCAGCAGCTTGGACGGGGTAGACTATGGCTACACCTTC
V: TRBV5-1; J: TRBJ2-5; D: .; size: .; CDR3: CASSLGAGNQETQYF; DNA: TGCGCCAGCAGCTTGGGGGCAGGAAACCAAGAGACCCAGTACTTC
V: TRBV19; J: TRBJ1-1; D: TRBD1; size: .; CDR3: CASSPRDRGVGTEAFF; DNA: TGTGCCAGTAGTCCCCGGGACAGGGGGGTTGGGACTGAAGCTTTCTTT
V: TRBV6-1; J: TRBJ2-5; D: TRBD2; size: .; CDR3: CASSEAQAGVQETQYF; DNA: TGTGCCAGCAGTGAAGCGCAGGCGGGGGTCCAAGAGACCCAGTACTTC
V: TRBV14; J: TRBJ2-1; D: TRBD2; size: .; CDR3: CASSQLAGGGDEQFF; DNA: TGTGCCAGCAGCCAGCTAGCGGGAGGGGGCGATGAGCAGTTCTTC
V: TRBV15; J: TRBJ2-4; D: TRBD1; size: .; CDR3: CATSRAGQTIQYF; DNA: TGTGCCACCAGCAGAGCGGGACAGACTATTCAGTACTTC
V: TRBV15; J: TRBJ2-2; D: TRBD1; size: .; CDR3: CATSRVSGRGPGELFF; DNA: TGTGCCACCAGCAGAGTTTCGGGCAGGGGGCCCGGGGAGCTGTTTTTT
V: TRBV19; J: TRBJ2-6; D: .; size: .; CDR3: CASYSGANVLTF; DNA: TGTGCCAGTTACTCTGGGGCCAACGTCCTGACTTTC
V: TRBV6-5; J: TRBJ2-5; D: TRBD2; size: .; CDR3: CASRPSGGGETQYF; DNA: TGTGCCAGCAGACCTAGCGGGGGTGGAGAGACCCAGTACTTC
V: TRBV6-6; J: TRBJ2-7; D: .; size: .; CDR3: CASSLSVPTKMGEQYF; DNA: TGTGCCAGCAGCCTATCGGTCCCGACGAAAATGGGCGAGCAGTACTTC
V: TRBV6-5; J: TRBJ2-1; D: TRBD1; size: .; CDR3: CASSRQGEQFF; DNA: TGTGCCAGCAGTCGACAGGGTGAGCAGTTCTTC
V: TRBV5-1; J: TRBJ2-3; D: .; size: .; CDR3: CASSLSFSDTQYF; DNA: TGCGCCAGCAGCCTAAGCTTCTCAGATACGCAGTATTTT
V: TRBV11-1; J: TRBJ2-7; D: TRBD1; size: .; CDR3: CASSLGAQGADEQYF; DNA: TGTGCCAGCAGCTTAGGTGCACAGGGGGCGGACGAGCAGTACTTC
V: TRBV18; J: TRBJ1-1; D: .; size: .; CDR3: CASSPQNTEAFF; DNA: TGTGCCAGCTCACCTCAGAACACTGAAGCTTTCTTT
V: TRBV19; J: TRBJ2-2; D: TRBD1; size: .; CDR3: CASSGGQGFTGELFF; DNA: TGTGCCAGTAGTGGGGGACAGGGGTTCACCGGGGAGCTGTTTTTT
V: TRBV30; J: TRBJ2-1; D: TRBD2; size: .; CDR3: CAWSVSSGGAGQFF; DNA: TGTGCCTGGAGTGTTTCTAGCGGGGGGGCAGGGCAGTTCTTC
V: TRBV10-3; J: TRBJ2-3; D: .; size: .; CDR3: CAISVEPGVGTQYF; DNA: TGTGCCATCAGTGTGGAACCCGGGGTGGGAACGCAGTATTTT
V: TRBV9; J: TRBJ1-2; D: TRBD1; size: few; CDR3: CASSVGQGKTYGYTF; DNA: TGTGCCAGCAGCGTAGGACAGGGCAAAACCTATGGCTACACCTTC
V: TRBV19; J: TRBJ2-7; D: .; size: .; CDR3: CASATGSYEQYF; DNA: TGTGCCAGCGCTACAGGCTCCTACGAGCAGTACTTC
V: TRBV11-2; J: TRBJ1-2; D: TRBD1; size: few; CDR3: CASSQETAPDRVYGYTF; DNA: TGTGCCAGCAGCCAAGAAACCGCTCCGGACAGGGTATATGGCTACACCTTC
V: TRBV27; J: TRBJ2-1; D: TRBD2; size: .; CDR3: CASSLSTSGRGEQFF; DNA: TGTGCCAGCAGTTTATCAACTAGCGGGAGAGGTGAGCAGTTCTTC
V: TRBV2; J: TRBJ2-3; D: .; size: .; CDR3: CASSRNGGTDTQYF; DNA: TGTGCCAGCAGCCGAAACGGGGGCACAGATACGCAGTATTTT
V: TRBV6-4; J: TRBJ2-3; D: TRBD2; size: .; CDR3: CASSDSTGGGDTQYF; DNA: TGTGCCAGCAGTGACTCGACGGGAGGGGGAGATACGCAGTATTTT
V: TRBV30; J: TRBJ1-5; D: .; size: .; CDR3: CAWKQGPNQPQHF; DNA: TGTGCCTGGAAACAGGGCCCCAATCAGCCCCAGCATTTT
V: TRBV7-2; J: TRBJ1-5; D: .; size: .; CDR3: CASSLVGGRGQPQHF; DNA: TGTGCCAGCAGCTTAGTCGGGGGGCGTGGGCAGCCCCAGCATTTT
V: TRBV7-8; J: TRBJ1-2; D: .; size: .; CDR3: CASSLTTNYGYTF; DNA: TGTGCCAGCAGCTTGACAACTAACTATGGCTACACCTTC
V: TRBV2; J: TRBJ2-1; D: TRBD1; size: .; CDR3: CASRTGTGAYNEQFF; DNA: TGTGCCAGCAGGACCGGGACAGGGGCCTACAATGAGCAGTTCTTC
V: TRBV7-9; J: TRBJ1-1; D: .; size: .; CDR3: CASRVGPVNTEAFF; DNA: TGTGCCAGCAGGGTGGGGCCCGTGAACACTGAAGCTTTCTTT
V: TRBV7-2; J: TRBJ1-2; D: TRBD1; size: .; CDR3: CASSLAGRQGYGYTF; DNA: TGTGCCAGCAGCTTAGCGGGACGACAGGGTTATGGCTACACCTTC
V: TRBV7-6; J: TRBJ2-2; D: .; size: once; CDR3: CASRLRQGGGGELFF; DNA: TGTGCCAGCAGGTTAAGACAGGGAGGTGGCGGGGAGCTGTTTTTT
V: TRBV30; J: TRBJ2-4; D: .; size: .; CDR3: CAWSVFGGKNSQYF; DNA: TGTGCCTGGAGTGTATTCGGAGGCAAAAACAGTCAGTACTTC
V: TRBV15; J: TRBJ2-1; D: TRBD1; size: .; CDR3: CATSSLEGQGAVDEQFF; DNA: TGTGCCACCAGCAGCCTGGAGGGACAGGGGGCGGTCGATGAGCAGTTCTTC
V: TRBV11-2; J: TRBJ2-5; D: TRBD2; size: .; CDR3: CASSSSGRKETQYF; DNA: TGTGCCAGCAGCTCTAGCGGGAGGAAAGAGACCCAGTACTTC
V: TRBV5-1; J: TRBJ2-1; D: TRBD2; size: few; CDR3: CASSYGASGYNEQFF; DNA: TGCGCCAGCAGCTACGGGGCTAGCGGTTACAATGAGCAGTTCTTC
V: TRBV27; J: TRBJ2-3; D: TRBD2; size: few; CDR3: CATGLAGVLDTQYF; DNA: TGTGCCACCGGACTAGCGGGGGTCCTAGATACGCAGTATTTT
V: TRBV7-8; J: TRBJ2-1; D: TRBD2; size: .; CDR3: CASSSRVSGSDEQFF; DNA: TGTGCCAGCAGCTCCCGGGTTAGCGGGAGCGATGAGCAGTTCTTC
V: TRBV28; J: TRBJ1-2; D: .; size: .; CDR3: CASSLAGGSGGYTF; DNA: TGTGCCAGCAGTTTAGCGGGGGGCTCAGGTGGCTACACCTTC
V: TRBV5-6; J: TRBJ2-7; D: .; size: .; CDR3: CASSLLVTGEQYF; DNA: TGTGCCAGCAGCTTGTTAGTAACGGGCGAGCAGTACTTC
V: TRBV11-2; J: TRBJ2-3; D: .; size: .; CDR3: CASSRTGFWTDTQYF; DNA: TGTGCCAGCAGCCGAACAGGGTTCTGGACAGATACGCAGTATTTT
V: TRBV28; J: TRBJ2-5; D: .; size: .; CDR3: CASSFGLGGETQYF; DNA: TGTGCCAGCAGTTTCGGTCTGGGGGGTGAGACCCAGTACTTC
V: TRBV2; J: TRBJ1-1; D: .; size: .; CDR3: CASSDPFTGPSTEAFF; DNA: TGTGCCAGCAGTGATCCCTTTACAGGCCCGAGCACTGAAGCTTTCTTT